The present T cell receptor beta chain was sequenced within a study of identical twins. Findings and caveats of the study: Beta out-of-frame sequences showed weaker excess twin sharing. Out-of-frame TCR alpha sharing observed in monozygotic twins exceeded model estimates.

From germline, CDR1 is MGHRA and CDR2 YSYEKL. With V trimmed by 1 base and J by 3 bases, 4 bases remained unmatched. CDR3 size: 15 residues. This clonotype was picked up one time. Its specificity is unknown. TCRdb analysed the 5' RACE reads with MiXCR anew, one entry per CDR3 protein. The sample lists hundreds of thousands of distinct CDR3 sequences; roughly 8.6% were seen once. The same sample was also used in a study of yellow fever vaccine responses in identical twins. That source reports: Reports say the vaccine T cell response in twins looked partly convergent and partly personalized.

Material for sequencing was memory (CD45RO+) T cells sorted from blood. The TCR originated in a woman under 30 in good health. V usage is TRBV4-1 and J usage is TRBJ2-3; the match to TRBD1 covers 7 bases. The DNA of the CDR3 is TGCGCCAGCAGCCAAGTAGGGGGCCTAACAGATACGCAGTATTTT. It translates to CASSQVGGLTDTQYF.